Given below is one TCR beta chain in context. Its antigen is not identified. The donors comprised healthy bone marrow donors. The data are from a study of cytomegalovirus exposure and HLA in healthy donors. Study results and limitations: Analysis performed later found more than 15,000 TCR beta sequences associated with HLA alleles at 0.05 false discovery rate.

PCR employed 60 Vbeta and 13 Jbeta primers. Original methodology: Later, an analysis found some 80 million unique TCR beta chains, and roughly 10 million of these were shared. TCRdb keeps only in-frame clones here, not all; method: immunoSEQ multiplex PCR. D and trimming were read from the DNA, whereas the V and J calls and clone size are those reported in that table. The profile shows 130,000 or so clones, approximately 74% of them singletons. The V gene's germline CDR1 is LNHDA and CDR2 SQIVND (reference sequence). The CDR3 has 13 amino acids. Trimming removed 6 bases from V and 11 bases from J; junction bases left unmatched: 9.

Source material: PBMCs. The receptor was derived from a man between 18 and 29 years old in good health and CMV-seropositive. The rearrangement links TRBV19 to TRBJ1-1; 10 bases map to TRBD1. This chain's CDR3 is CASSPGQGITAFF. In DNA, the CDR3 is TGTGCCAGTAGCCCGGGACAGGGGATAACGGCTTTCTTT.